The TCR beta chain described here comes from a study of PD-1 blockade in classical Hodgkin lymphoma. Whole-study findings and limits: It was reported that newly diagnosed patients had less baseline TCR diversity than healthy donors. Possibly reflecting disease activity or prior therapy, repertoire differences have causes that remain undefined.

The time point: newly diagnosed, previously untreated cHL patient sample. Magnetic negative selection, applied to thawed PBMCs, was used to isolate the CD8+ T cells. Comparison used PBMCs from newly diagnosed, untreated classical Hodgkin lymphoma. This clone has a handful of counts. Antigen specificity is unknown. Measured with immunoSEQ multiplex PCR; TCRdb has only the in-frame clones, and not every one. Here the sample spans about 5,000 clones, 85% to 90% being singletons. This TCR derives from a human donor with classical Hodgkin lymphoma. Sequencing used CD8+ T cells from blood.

In nucleotides, the CDR3 is TGTGCCAGCAGCTTGTCATTGGGGGGGATCAACGAGCAGTACTTC. This encodes CASSLSLGGINEQYF. The chain employs TRBV5-4 and TRBJ2-7; 7 bases map to TRBD2. The trim removed 1 base at V and 5 bases at J, leaving 9 bases unmatched. From germline, CDR1 is SGHNT and CDR2 YYREEE (reference sequence). The CDR3 is 15 amino acids. The full variable domain, its missing parts supplied by reference TRBV5-4 and TRBJ2-7, is ETGVTQSPTHLIKTRGQQVTLRCSSQSGHNTVSWYQQALGQGPQFIFQYYREEENGRGNFPPRFSGLQFPNYSSELNVNALELDDSALYLCASSLSLGGINEQYFGPGTRLTVT.